Presented here are 18 T cell receptor beta chains from one specimen sequenced in a study of T cells after posttransplantation cyclophosphamide. Methotrexate plus calcineurin inhibitor accompanied controls' myeloablative marrow transplants; sampling was 1 year later. Assay used: immunoSEQ multiplex PCR; TCRdb lists only in-frame clones, some missing. This table holds fewer than 25,000 clones, around 89% found once. The specimen comprised PBMCs, sampled after an allogeneic stem cell transplant with a calcineurin inhibitor and methotrexate. The source is a female patient between 50 and 59 years old who received an allogeneic stem cell transplant from an unrelated donor, was CMV-positive, and had chronic GVHD only. Some of the T cells might come from the graft donor.

This chain connects TRBV9 to TRBJ2-2; 7 bases match TRBD1. The CDR3 extends over 16 amino acids. The germline CDR1 and CDR2 sequences are SGDLS and YYNGEE. Trimming removed 4 bases from V and 4 bases from J; junction bases left unmatched: 10. CDR3 residues: CASSPRQGLSTGELFF. The CDR3 DNA is TGTGCCAGCAGCCCCCGACAGGGCTTGTCCACCGGGGAGCTGTTTTTT.

V usage is TRBV9 and J usage is TRBJ2-1, with D possibly matching TRBD1 (7 bases). V was pared by 5 bases and J by 5 bases, with 14 bases between. The CDR3 runs to 14 residues. Germline values: CDR1 SGDLS, CDR2 YYNGEE. The CDR3 loop is CASSRGDSHNEQFF. CDR3 bases: TGTGCCAGCAGTAGGGGGGACAGTCACAATGAGCAGTTCTTC.

The V gene is TRBV6-6, the J gene TRBJ2-6; D not certain. V lost 6 bases, J lost 8 bases, and 17 bases lay in between. The length of the CDR3 is 15 residues. In germline, CDR1 is MNHNY, CDR2 SVGAGI (reference sequence). The DNA for the CDR3 is TGTGCCAGCAGGGAGACTGACTTGAAATCCAACGTCCTGACTTTC. This gives the protein CASRETDLKSNVLTF.

This clone was seen just once. The rearrangement uses TRBV28 and TRBJ1-1; TRBD1 matches at 7 bases. CDR1 MDHEN and CDR2 SYDVKM come from the germline V gene. The V gene end was trimmed by 10 bases and the J gene end by 1 base; junction bases not matched to a gene: 6. CDR3 length: 13 amino acids. In DNA, the CDR3 is TGTGCCACCCTCCGACAGGGGAACACTGAAGCTTTCTTT. This translates into CATLRQGNTEAFF.

The chain recombines TRBV28 with TRBJ1-5; no clear D. This CDR3 contains 14 residues. Germline-derived CDR1 and CDR2 are MDHEN and SYDVKM. Trimming pared 1 base from V and 5 bases from J, leaving 9 bases between. CDR3 region: CASSLYAGYQPQHF. CDR3 nucleotide sequence: TGTGCCAGCAGTTTATATGCGGGATATCAGCCCCAGCATTTT.

V and J are TRBV6-1 and TRBJ2-4; 16 bases match TRBD2. The ends lost 1 base at V and 1 base at J; junction bases unmatched: 4. The length of the CDR3 is 19 residues. CDR1 is MNHNS, CDR2 SASEGT, per germline. The CDR3 nucleotides are TGTGCCAGCAGTGAAGGGGGACTAGCGGGAGGGGGGGCCAAAAACATTCAGTACTTC. Encoded protein: CASSEGGLAGGGAKNIQYF.

The chain combines TRBV28 with TRBJ2-7; TRBD1 is a possible D gene (6 bases). Germline V CDR1 and CDR2: MDHEN, SYDVKM. V was trimmed by 2 bases and J by 7 bases, leaving 12 bases between them. The CDR3 runs 13 residues. The CDR3 loop reads CASSLTGTGEQYF. The CDR3, as DNA: TGTGCCAGCAGTTTAACCGGCACAGGGGAGCAGTACTTC.

The chain links TRBV11-1 to TRBJ2-5; possibly TRBD1 for D (5 bases). The CDR3 contains 15 residues. The germline V and J ends were trimmed by 1 base and 5 bases, with 14 bases remaining between them. The V gene's germline CDR1 is SGHAT and CDR2 FQDESV (reference sequence). In nucleotides, the CDR3 is TGTGCCAGCAGCTTAGGCCCAGGGATGAGGGAGACCCAGTACTTC. It is translated as CASSLGPGMRETQYF.

The chain has TRBV7-8 and TRBJ2-3; D is possibly TRBD2 (5 bases). This CDR3 spans 16 amino acids. Germline-derived CDR1 and CDR2 are SGHVS and FQNEAQ. Trimming shortened V by 1 base and J by 5 bases, and 16 bases separated the two germline ends. CDR3 protein: CASSLGAGVKRDTQYF. The CDR3 DNA reads TGTGCCAGCAGCTTAGGGGCGGGCGTAAAGAGAGATACGCAGTATTTT. Full variable domain (remainder filled in from reference TRBV7-8 and TRBJ2-3): GAGVSQSPRYKVAKRGQDVALRCDPISGHVSLFWYQQALGQGPEFLTYFQNEAQLDKSGLPSDRFFAERPEGSVSTLKIQRTQQEDSAVYLCASSLGAGVKRDTQYFGPGTRLTVL.

This clone was counted a few times. The chain links TRBV5-5 to TRBJ1-5; 8 nucleotides match TRBD1. V lost 4 bases and J lost 6; bases outside the gene matches: 6. Germline values: CDR1 SGHKS, CDR2 YYEKEE (reference sequence). The CDR3 totals 14 residues. In nucleotides, the CDR3 is TGTGCCAGCAGCGTTCATGACAGGGGTCAGCCCCAGCATTTT. The encoded protein is CASSVHDRGQPQHF. Full variable domain (outside the CDR3, taken from reference TRBV5-5 and TRBJ1-5): DAGVTQSPTHLIKTRGQQVTLRCSPISGHKSVSWYQQVLGQGPQFIFQYYEKEERGRGNFPDRFSARQFPNYSSELNVNALLLGDSALYLCASSVHDRGQPQHFGDGTRLSIL.

J is TRBJ2-7 and V is TRBV5-1; the match to TRBD2 covers 8 bases. CDR1 and CDR2 (germline): SGHRS, YFSETQ. CDR3 length: 15 amino acids. Unmatched junction bases numbered 4, after V lost 0 bases and J lost 2 bases. CDR3 in DNA: TGCGCCAGCAGCTTGGAAGTAGCGGGGACCTACGAGCAGTACTTC. It specifies CASSLEVAGTYEQYF.

V gene TRBV5-1 combines with J gene TRBJ2-7; D is ambiguous. The CDR3 contains 15 residues. Germline lookup yields CDR1 SGHRS and CDR2 YFSETQ. V was clipped by 0 bases and J by 3 bases, with 13 bases between them. CDR3 amino acids: CASSLGVSTFYEQYF. The CDR3 bases are TGCGCCAGCAGCTTGGGTGTCTCTACCTTCTACGAGCAGTACTTC.

The J gene is TRBJ1-6, the V gene TRBV5-4; the match to TRBD1 covers 8 bases. V dropped 0 bases and J dropped 11; count of bases not matched to a gene: 7. The CDR3 is made up of 15 amino acids. Germline V gene lookup returns CDR1 SGHNT and CDR2 YYREEE (reference sequence). CDR3: CASSLAGGDIPPLHF. The CDR3 coding sequence is TGTGCCAGCAGCTTGGCAGGGGGCGACATTCCACCCCTCCACTTT.

The chain recombines TRBV11-2 with TRBJ1-2; a possible D gene is TRBD1 (5 bases). V lost 1 base to trimming and J lost 3 bases, with 12 bases between them. Germline CDR1 reads SGHAT; CDR2 reads FQNNGV. The length of the CDR3 is 15 residues. The CDR3 DNA reads TGTGCCAGCAGCTTAGGAGCAGGGACTGACTATGGCTACACCTTC. Residues: CASSLGAGTDYGYTF. Based on the CDR3 plus reference TRBV11-2 and TRBJ1-2, the full variable domain is EAGVAQSPRYKIIEKRQSVAFWCNPISGHATLYWYQQILGQGPKLLIQFQNNGVVDDSQLPKDRFSAERLKGVDSTLKIQPAKLEDSAVYLCASSLGAGTDYGYTFGSGTRLTVV.

The rearrangement uses TRBV7-3 and TRBJ2-3, with 15 positions matching TRBD2. This CDR3 contains 19 residues. CDR1 SGHTA and CDR2 FQGTGA come from the germline V gene. V was pared by 5 bases and J by 0 bases, with 9 bases of the junction left unmatched. The CDR3 protein is CASSPYGLAGGPSTDTQYF. In DNA, the CDR3 is TGTGCCAGCAGCCCATACGGACTAGCGGGAGGGCCCAGCACAGATACGCAGTATTTT. Looking up the rest from reference TRBV7-3 and TRBJ2-3 gives the full variable domain: GAGVSQTPSNKVTEKGKYVELRCDPISGHTALYWYRQSLGQGPEFLIYFQGTGAADDSGLPNDRFFAVRPEGSVSTLKIQRTERGDSAVYLCASSPYGLAGGPSTDTQYFGPGTRLTVL.

This clone has a handful of counts. The chain carries TRBV7-8 and TRBJ2-1; no firm D call. The CDR3 consists of 16 residues. The germline CDR1 and CDR2 sequences are SGHVS and FQNEAQ. Trimming removed 3 bases from V and 7 bases from J, with 19 bases in between. CDR3 region: CASSLLWLDLKNEQFF. The CDR3 DNA reads TGTGCCAGCAGCTTGCTCTGGCTTGATTTAAAGAATGAGCAGTTCTTC.

The chain carries TRBV9 and TRBJ2-7, with 9 bases fitting TRBD1. The CDR3 has 15 amino acids. After removal of 4 bases from V and 5 bases from J, the junction contained 10 bases not matched to a gene. Germline V CDR1 and CDR2: SGDLS, YYNGEE. This CDR3 reads CASSRQGEGVHEQYF. The DNA of the CDR3 is TGTGCCAGCAGCCGACAGGGGGAAGGTGTCCACGAGCAGTACTTC.

The rearrangement joins TRBV6-1 to TRBJ2-7; TRBD2 matches at 13 bases. This CDR3 region has 15 residues. V lost 4 bases, J lost 6 bases, and 6 bases stayed unmatched. CDR1 MNHNS and CDR2 SASEGT come from the germline V gene. In DNA, the CDR3 is TGTGCCAGCAGTGTACGGACTAGCGGGAGTGCCGAGCAGTACTTC. Residues: CASSVRTSGSAEQYF.